The 28 T cell receptor beta chains reported below all come from one sample, sequenced in a study of T cell responses to AZD1222 COVID-19 vaccine. TCRdb's copy holds only in-frame clones and misses some; the assay was immunoSEQ multiplex PCR. The repertoire holds roughly 170,000 clones, with around 94% as singletons. Specimen: peripheral blood, collected 28 days after the second AZD1222 dose. The receptors derive from an adult who received the AZD1222 COVID-19 vaccine.

The chain carries TRBV7-3 and TRBJ2-7, with TRBD2 as a possible D gene (6 bases). V was trimmed by 6 bases and J by 5 bases, leaving 14 bases between them. CDR1 is SGHTA and CDR2 is FQGTGA in the germline V gene. The CDR3 totals 13 residues. CDR3 bases: TGTGCCAGCAGGAGGAGGGGCCGGGACGAGCAGTACTTC. Translation gives CASRRRGRDEQYF.

The J gene is TRBJ2-6, the V gene TRBV7-6; D ambiguous. Looked up from germline, CDR1 is SGHVS and CDR2 is FNYEAQ. Trimming pared 2 bases from V and 0 bases from J, leaving 8 bases between. This CDR3 contains 16 residues. The CDR3 region has the DNA TGTGCCAGCAGCTTACGGTCGAGCTCTGGGGCCAACGTCCTGACTTTC. It is translated as CASSLRSSSGANVLTF.

This chain joins TRBV20-1 and TRBJ2-7; D possibly corresponds to TRBD2 (5 bases). The CDR3 contains 15 residues. The V end lost 3 bases, the J end lost 3 bases, and 18 bases lay between the germline ends. Looked up from germline, CDR1 is DFQATT and CDR2 is SNEGSKA (reference sequence). DNA for the CDR3: TGCAGTGCTAGTGATTACCGGGGTCCCCTCTACGAGCAGTACTTC. Translation gives CSASDYRGPLYEQYF.

The V call is TRBV3-1 (or the pseudogene TRBV3-2), the J call TRBJ2-4, with TRBD2 as a possible D gene (7 bases). CDR3 length equals 16 residues. V was clipped by 3 bases and J by 4 bases, with 16 bases between them. Germline CDR1 and CDR2: LGHDT and YNNKEL (reference sequence). This CDR3 is CASSQTGASGKNIQYF. DNA for the CDR3: TGTGCCAGCAGCCAGACGGGGGCTAGCGGAAAAAACATTCAGTACTTC.

The genes are TRBV28 and TRBJ1-3; TRBD1 matches at 9 bases. J was trimmed by 0 bases and V by 5 bases; bases with no gene match: 8. From germline, CDR1 is MDHEN and CDR2 SYDVKM. The CDR3 loop spans 17 amino acids. CDR3 sequence reads: CASSPTGQGFSGNTIYF. Written as DNA, the CDR3 is TGTGCCAGCAGTCCTACGGGACAGGGATTCTCTGGAAACACCATATATTTT.

The gene calls are TRBV28 and TRBJ2-7; D ambiguous. V lost 8 bases and J 5 bases, leaving 7 bases between the germline ends. CDR3 size: 10 residues. CDR1 and CDR2 from the germline V gene are MDHEN and SYDVKM. The CDR3 nucleotides read TGTGCCAGCGGTCGCGACGAGCAGTACTTC. The encoded protein is CASGRDEQYF.

This rearrangement joins TRBV18 to TRBJ2-1; D might be TRBD1 or TRBD2, each matching 6 bases. The CDR3 extends over 14 amino acids. Trimming took 3 bases from V and 5 from J, leaving 11 bases between them. Germline V lookup: CDR1 KGHSH, CDR2 LQKENI. The CDR3 loop reads CASSPRGPHNEQFF. DNA of the CDR3: TGTGCCAGCTCACCCCGGGGGCCACACAATGAGCAGTTCTTC.

This chain uses TRBV4-3 with TRBJ2-7, with D tentatively TRBD1 (5 bases). Germline CDR1 and CDR2: LGHNA and YSLEER. Trimming removed 5 bases at V and 1 base at J, with 12 bases between. The CDR3 length is 14 residues. CDR3 nucleotide sequence: TGCGCCAGCAGCGCCCTTCAGGGTTCCTACGAGCAGTACTTC. Encoded protein: CASSALQGSYEQYF.

Comment on this clone: This same CDR3 is encoded by further DNA sequences in the sample. This chain joins TRBV6-2 or TRBV6-3 and TRBJ2-1; TRBD2 aligns across 11 bases. The junction had 3 bases not matched to a gene; V was cut back by 1 base and J by 7 bases. The CDR3 contains 15 residues. CDR1 is MNHEY and CDR2 is SVGEGT in the germline V gene. This CDR3 is CASSYLAGGRNEQFF. The CDR3 DNA sequence: TGTGCCAGCAGTTACTTAGCGGGAGGGAGGAATGAGCAGTTCTTC.

The chain uses TRBV5-1 and TRBJ2-3; D is possibly TRBD2 (5 bases). Germline CDR1 and CDR2: SGHRS and YFSETQ. The CDR3 has 15 residues. V lost 2 bases and J 1 base, leaving 11 bases between the germline ends. CDR3 in DNA: TGCGCCAGCAGCTTCGTGGGAGAGGGCACAGATACGCAGTATTTT. Translated: CASSFVGEGTDTQYF.

On this clone: One end of the junction is discordant with germline, which a read error may explain. J is TRBJ1-3 and V is TRBV3-1 (or the pseudogene TRBV3-2); a possible D gene is TRBD1 (6 bases). This CDR3 is built from 14 residues. Germline V gives CDR1 LGHDT, CDR2 YNNKEL (reference sequence). DNA of the CDR3: TGTGCCAGCAGTCAAGGGGGGTATGGAAACACCATATATTTT. This codes for CASSQGGYGNTIYF.

The genes are TRBV29-1 and TRBJ1-2; 7 nucleotides align to TRBD1. Germline lookup yields CDR1 SQVTM and CDR2 ANQGSEA. The CDR3 covers 12 residues. The V gene end was trimmed by 6 bases and the J gene end by 3 bases; junction bases not matched to a gene: 4. The CDR3 DNA reads as TGCAGCGTCCTTCAGGGGGACTATGGCTACACCTTC. Amino acid sequence: CSVLQGDYGYTF.

V usage is TRBV9 and J usage is TRBJ2-5; 11 bases map to TRBD2. Germline V gene lookup returns CDR1 SGDLS and CDR2 YYNGEE. The CDR3 totals 18 residues. With V trimmed by 0 bases and J by 2 bases, 9 bases remained unmatched. The CDR3 loop reads CASSVGLRSSGGQETQYF. The CDR3 DNA reads TGTGCCAGCAGCGTAGGATTAAGGTCTAGCGGGGGGCAAGAGACCCAGTACTTC. The variable domain in full, with the rest retrieved from reference TRBV9 and TRBJ2-5, is DSGVTQTPKHLITATGQRVTLRCSPRSGDLSVYWYQQSLDQGLQFLIQYYNGEERAKGNILERFSAQQFPDLHSELNLSSLELGDSALYFCASSVGLRSSGGQETQYFGPGTRLLVL.

This chain connects TRBV9 to TRBJ2-3; D is unresolved. Trimming cost V 1 base and J 0 bases, with 9 bases left between them. CDR3 length: 15 residues. Germline CDR1 is SGDLS and CDR2 is YYNGEE. The CDR3 spells CASSVRAVSTDTQYF. CDR3 nucleotides: TGTGCCAGCAGCGTACGCGCGGTGAGCACAGATACGCAGTATTTT.

The rearrangement joins TRBV5-1 to TRBJ2-3; 10 nucleotides agree with TRBD2. CDR3 length: 16 residues. CDR1 and CDR2 (germline): SGHRS, YFSETQ. Trimming at V came to 2 bases and at J to 4 bases, leaving 7 bases not matched to a gene. CDR3 DNA sequence: TGCGCCAGCAGCTTACAAGCGGGAGGGCCGGCAGATACGCAGTATTTT. This codes for CASSLQAGGPADTQYF.

This clone was counted a single time. This chain connects TRBV4-1 to TRBJ1-1, with D tentatively TRBD1 (5 bases). V lost 0 bases to trimming and J lost 3 bases, with 17 bases between them. Germline assignment: CDR1 MGHRA and CDR2 YSYEKL. The CDR3 runs to 17 residues. This CDR3 is CASSQEAGTLADTEAFF. CDR3 coding DNA: TGCGCCAGCAGCCAAGAAGCAGGGACCCTAGCGGACACTGAAGCTTTCTTT.

The rearrangement joins TRBV6-5 to TRBJ1-3; D possibly corresponds to TRBD1 (6 bases). Germline V lookup: CDR1 MNHEY, CDR2 SVGAGI. With 6 bases removed from V and 2 bases from J, the gap between germline ends came to 14 bases. The CDR3 is made up of 15 amino acids. CDR3 nucleotides: TGTGCCAGCAGCGACGGGGGGGCGGCTGGAAACACCATATATTTT. Protein product: CASSDGGAAGNTIYF.

This clone was recorded once. The chain uses TRBV2 and TRBJ2-1; D is possibly TRBD2 (6 bases). The CDR3 consists of 17 residues. With 0 bases removed from V and 7 bases from J, the gap between germline ends came to 19 bases. In germline, CDR1 is SNHLY, CDR2 FYNNEI. CDR3 amino acids: CASSEALLAWESNEQFF. DNA for the CDR3: TGTGCCAGCAGTGAAGCGCTTCTAGCGTGGGAAAGTAATGAGCAGTTCTTC.

V and J are TRBV20-1 and TRBJ1-6; D is possibly TRBD1 (6 bases). Trimming removed 3 bases from V and 9 bases from J, with 18 bases in between. Germline CDR1 DFQATT, CDR2 SNEGSKA (reference sequence). The CDR3 has 15 residues. The CDR3 nucleotides are TGCAGTGCTAGTCCAGTACAGGGAGGGGGTTCACCCCTCCACTTT. Its protein is CSASPVQGGGSPLHF.

The chain employs TRBV7-8 and TRBJ1-5, with D uncertain. The length of the CDR3 is 13 residues. V was cut by 4 bases and J by 7 bases, with 11 bases left in between. Germline V CDR1 and CDR2: SGHVS, FQNEAQ. CDR3 bases: TGTGCCAGCAGCTACTTCGGTAGGCAGCCCCAGCATTTT. Its translation is CASSYFGRQPQHF. Variable domain in full (rest from reference TRBV7-8 and TRBJ1-5): GAGVSQSPRYKVAKRGQDVALRCDPISGHVSLFWYQQALGQGPEFLTYFQNEAQLDKSGLPSDRFFAERPEGSVSTLKIQRTQQEDSAVYLCASSYFGRQPQHFGDGTRLSIL.

The chain has TRBV19 and TRBJ1-4, with a tentative D call TRBD1 (5 bases). There are 15 residues in the CDR3. In germline, CDR1 is LNHDA, CDR2 SQIVND (reference sequence). V was pared by 9 bases and J by 2 bases, with 16 bases between. The CDR3: CASDSRWGTNEKLFF. The CDR3 DNA follows: TGTGCCAGCGACAGTAGGTGGGGGACTAATGAAAAACTGTTTTTT.

This CDR3 is CASSYEVPPYEQYF. The CDR3 DNA reads as TGTGCCAGCAGTTACGAGGTACCCCCCTACGAGCAGTACTTC. The chain combines TRBV6-5 with TRBJ2-7; D gene ambiguous. V was shortened by 2 bases and J by 2 bases, with 10 bases between the two germline ends. The CDR3 totals 14 residues. CDR1 is MNHEY, CDR2 SVGAGI, per germline.

V usage is TRBV7-8 and J usage is TRBJ2-7; D is tentatively TRBD1 or TRBD2 (6 bases each). V lost 1 base, J lost 6 bases, and 13 bases lay in between. CDR1 and CDR2 (germline): SGHVS, FQNEAQ. This CDR3 region has 14 residues. The CDR3 DNA follows: TGTGCCAGCAGCTTAGTTGGCGGAGGGGGCGAGCAGTACTTC. Its protein product is CASSLVGGGGEQYF.

DNA for the CDR3: TGTGCCAGCAGCAAGGACGGGGGAGACGAAAATGAGCAGTTCTTC. This codes for CASSKDGGDENEQFF. The chain is built from TRBV5-4 and TRBJ2-1, with a weak D call TRBD2 (6 bases). Germline values: CDR1 SGHNT, CDR2 YYREEE (reference sequence). Trimming took 4 bases from V and 7 from J, leaving 18 bases between them. This CDR3 comprises 15 residues.

V and J are TRBV4-1 and TRBJ2-7; TRBD1 matches at 7 bases. With 4 bases clipped from V and 3 bases from J, the junction kept 6 bases outside the gene matches. The CDR3 covers 14 residues. Germline values: CDR1 MGHRA, CDR2 YSYEKL. The CDR3 loop is CASSPSGTVYEQYF. In DNA form, the CDR3 reads TGCGCCAGCAGCCCGTCAGGGACAGTCTACGAGCAGTACTTC.

J is TRBJ1-2 and V is TRBV6-5, with no clear D. The CDR3 extends over 12 amino acids. The germline V gene has CDR1 MNHEY and CDR2 SVGAGI. Trimming removed 2 bases from V and 2 bases from J, with 3 bases in between. The CDR3 region has the DNA TGTGCCAGCAGTTACAGAAACTATGGCTACACCTTC. Protein sequence: CASSYRNYGYTF.

This clone was observed a handful of times. The chain is built from TRBV27 and TRBJ2-7; the match to TRBD1 covers 9 bases. The V gene end was trimmed by 0 bases and the J gene end by 2 bases; junction bases not matched to a gene: 2. The germline CDR1 and CDR2 sequences are MNHEY and SMNVEV (reference sequence). CDR3 size: 15 residues. CDR3 region: CASSLSRDRAYEQYF. CDR3 sequence (DNA): TGTGCCAGCAGTTTATCCCGGGACAGGGCCTACGAGCAGTACTTC.

The rearrangement links TRBV6-1 to TRBJ1-4; D is ambiguous. Germline-derived CDR1 and CDR2 are MNHNS and SASEGT. The CDR3 consists of 15 residues. V gave up 0 bases and J gave up 10 bases, with 15 bases separating them. CDR3 coding DNA: TGTGCCAGCAGTGAAGCGTCGGGCGGGGTAGGAAAACTGTTTTTT. It specifies CASSEASGGVGKLFF.